This is a list of T cell receptor beta chains from one sample in a study of T cell responses to AZD1222 COVID-19 vaccine. TCRdb's table, derived via immunoSEQ multiplex PCR, lists solely in-frame clones and lacks some. Among roughly 140,000 clones listed, 70% to 90% were seen once. Sequencing was performed on peripheral blood, taken on day 0 of AZD1222 vaccination. All receptors come from an adult in good health. CDR3s include the opening cysteine and the closing phenylalanine or tryptophan. Each record gives: CDR3 length, V gene, clone size, D gene, J gene, CDR3 DNA, CDR3 protein. D genes are given only for firm matches. Clone size appears in some rows only: once, few, many, or a class for an expanded clone.

length: 14
V: TRBV23-1
size: NA
D: NA
J: TRBJ2-4
DNA: TGCGCCAGCAGTCAATTAGGGCAGTTAAACATTCAGTACTTC
CDR3: CASSQLGQLNIQYF

length: 16
V: TRBV6-1
size: NA
D: NA
J: TRBJ2-7
DNA: TGTGCCAGCAGTGCACATAATCGGGACCTAAGCTACGAGCAGTACTTC
CDR3: CASSAHNRDLSYEQYF

length: 14
V: TRBV5-1
size: NA
D: NA
J: TRBJ1-2
DNA: TGCGCCAGCAGCCCATCTGATGACCGCTATGGCTACACCTTC
CDR3: CASSPSDDRYGYTF

length: 18
V: TRBV3-1/TRBV3-2
size: NA
D: NA
J: TRBJ1-4
DNA: TGTGCCAGCAGCCAAGCAGATTTGGCACGAGCAACTAATGAAAAACTGTTTTTT
CDR3: CASSQADLARATNEKLFF

length: 15
V: TRBV28
size: NA
D: NA
J: TRBJ1-5
DNA: TGTGCCAGCAGGGGGGGAGGCAGCTGGAATCAGCCCCAGCATTTT
CDR3: CASRGGGSWNQPQHF

length: 12
V: TRBV5-1
size: once
D: NA
J: TRBJ2-2
DNA: TGCGCCAGCAGCCCGAACACCGGGGAGCTGTTTTTT
CDR3: CASSPNTGELFF

length: 15
V: TRBV19
size: NA
D: TRBD1
J: TRBJ1-5
DNA: TGTGCCAGTAACCCCCCACCGGGACAGAATCAGCCCCAGCATTTT
CDR3: CASNPPPGQNQPQHF

length: 17
V: TRBV28
size: NA
D: NA
J: TRBJ2-5
DNA: TGTGCCAGCAGTTTAAGGGGGTGGCGGGCCCGCCTCGAGACCCAGTACTTC
CDR3: CASSLRGWRARLETQYF

length: 15
V: TRBV15
size: NA
D: NA
J: TRBJ2-7
DNA: TGTGCCACCAGCAGCGTGGCGGGGCTTACCTACGAGCAGTACTTC
CDR3: CATSSVAGLTYEQYF

length: 13
V: TRBV25-1
size: NA
D: TRBD1
J: TRBJ2-7
DNA: TGTGCCAGTCGACAGGGGGCGAGAGAAGAGCAGTACTTC
CDR3: CASRQGAREEQYF

length: 17
V: TRBV4-1
size: NA
D: NA
J: TRBJ1-5
DNA: TGCGCCAGCAGCCAAGGGGCAAGGGGATCGGCGGGTCAGCCCCAGCATTTT
CDR3: CASSQGARGSAGQPQHF

length: 15
V: TRBV3-1/TRBV3-2
size: NA
D: NA
J: TRBJ2-7
DNA: TGTGCCAGCAGCTTCGGACTGGAACTAGCCTACGAGCAGTACTTC
CDR3: CASSFGLELAYEQYF

length: 14
V: TRBV27
size: NA
D: NA
J: TRBJ1-1
DNA: TGTGCCACCAAACTATTAGCCGGGAACACTGAAGCTTTCTTT
CDR3: CATKLLAGNTEAFF

length: 14
V: TRBV30
size: NA
D: NA
J: TRBJ2-5
DNA: TGTGCCTGGAGTGTCGGGCGGGGGCGGAAGACCCAGTACTTC
CDR3: CAWSVGRGRKTQYF

length: 17
V: TRBV7-8
size: NA
D: NA
J: TRBJ2-5
DNA: TGTGCCAGCAGCTTAGTCCGAAAAGCGGGTTTTCGAGAGACCCAGTACTTC
CDR3: CASSLVRKAGFRETQYF

length: 16
V: TRBV5-6
size: NA
D: NA
J: TRBJ2-1
DNA: TGTGCCAGCAGCCCCCCGAGTGGACAAGGGTTTAATGAGCAGTTCTTC
CDR3: CASSPPSGQGFNEQFF

length: 15
V: TRBV19
size: NA
D: NA
J: TRBJ2-1
DNA: TGTGCCAGTAGTAGCTGGACTGGGCGTCCTGATGAGCAGTTCTTC
CDR3: CASSSWTGRPDEQFF

length: 18
V: TRBV3-1/TRBV3-2
size: NA
D: TRBD2
J: TRBJ2-1
DNA: TGTGCCAGCAGCCAAGATTCGAGCGGGAGGCTTTCCTACAATGAGCAGTTCTTC
CDR3: CASSQDSSGRLSYNEQFF

length: 14
V: TRBV28
size: NA
D: NA
J: TRBJ1-1
DNA: TGTGCCAGCAGTTTATCGAGGGGGGGAGAGGTAGCTTTCTTT
CDR3: CASSLSRGGEVAFF

length: 14
V: TRBV4-2
size: NA
D: NA
J: TRBJ1-2
DNA: TGTGCCAGCAGCCAAGATGACGGGGCCTATGGCTACACCTTC
CDR3: CASSQDDGAYGYTF

length: 15
V: TRBV6-5
size: NA
D: TRBD1
J: TRBJ1-4
DNA: TGTGCCAGCAGTTACTCCGGGACAGGGGTGGAAAAACTGTTTTTT
CDR3: CASSYSGTGVEKLFF

length: 15
V: TRBV27
size: NA
D: TRBD2
J: TRBJ2-2
DNA: TGTGCCAGCAGTTATACGGGAGGGTACACCGGGGAGCTGTTTTTT
CDR3: CASSYTGGYTGELFF

length: 15
V: TRBV4-1
size: NA
D: NA
J: TRBJ1-1
DNA: TGCGCCAGCAGCCAAGAAGACAGAGGAAGTATTGAAGCTTTCTTT
CDR3: CASSQEDRGSIEAFF

length: 14
V: TRBV7-2
size: NA
D: NA
J: TRBJ1-1
DNA: TGTGCCAGCAGCTTAGGATGGGGGAACACTGAAGCTTTCTTT
CDR3: CASSLGWGNTEAFF

length: 16
V: TRBV11-2
size: NA
D: TRBD2
J: TRBJ2-2
DNA: TGTGCCAGCAGCACCCACAGCGGGGTAAACACCGGGGAGCTGTTTTTT
CDR3: CASSTHSGVNTGELFF

length: 16
V: TRBV3-1/TRBV3-2
size: once
D: TRBD1
J: TRBJ2-1
DNA: TGTGCCAGCAGCCAAGATCGGCACAGGGGGCGGATTGAGCAGTTCTTC
CDR3: CASSQDRHRGRIEQFF

length: 13
V: TRBV12-3/TRBV12-4
size: NA
D: NA
J: TRBJ1-5
DNA: TGTGCCAGCAGTTTAACGGGGGTTCAGCCCCAGCATTTT
CDR3: CASSLTGVQPQHF

length: 13
V: TRBV7-9
size: NA
D: TRBD2
J: TRBJ2-1
DNA: TGTGCCAGCAGCTTAAGTAGCGGGAATGAGCAGTTCTTC
CDR3: CASSLSSGNEQFF

length: 17
V: TRBV30
size: NA
D: TRBD2
J: TRBJ2-2
DNA: TGTGCCTCCCCCCCCCTAGCGGGAGGATCGAACACCGGGGAGCTGTTTTTT
CDR3: CASPPLAGGSNTGELFF

length: 19
V: TRBV6-6
size: NA
D: TRBD2
J: TRBJ2-2
DNA: TGTGCCAGCAGTCCCCCGGGGCGGGGGATGGCCACTAACACCGGGGAGCTGTTTTTT
CDR3: CASSPPGRGMATNTGELFF

length: 14
V: TRBV10-3
size: few
D: NA
J: TRBJ1-1
DNA: TGTGCCATCAGCGAGTGGGGGGCGAACACTGAAGCTTTCTTT
CDR3: CAISEWGANTEAFF

length: 13
V: TRBV12-3/TRBV12-4
size: NA
D: NA
J: TRBJ1-2
DNA: TGTGCCAGCAGTCCCCGGGTCTACTATGGCTACACCTTC
CDR3: CASSPRVYYGYTF

length: 20
V: TRBV7-6
size: NA
D: TRBD2
J: TRBJ2-5
DNA: TGTGCCAGCAGCTTAAGCCGCGGACTAGCGGGGACGCTTAGTCAAGAGACCCAGTACTTC
CDR3: CASSLSRGLAGTLSQETQYF

length: 11
V: TRBV29-1
size: NA
D: NA
J: TRBJ1-1
DNA: TGCAGCGTTGACTTCTGGAATGAAGCTTTCTTT
CDR3: CSVDFWNEAFF

length: 17
V: TRBV6-1
size: NA
D: NA
J: TRBJ1-5
DNA: TGTGCCAGCAGTGAAGGCGGGGACGGGTCTCCTAGTCAGCCCCAGCATTTT
CDR3: CASSEGGDGSPSQPQHF

length: 13
V: TRBV12-3/TRBV12-4
size: NA
D: NA
J: TRBJ2-3
DNA: TGTGCCAGCTCTGTTTATCAAGTGGATACGCAGTATTTT
CDR3: CASSVYQVDTQYF

length: 15
V: TRBV9
size: NA
D: TRBD1
J: TRBJ2-2
DNA: TGTGCCAGCAGCGTAGAAGGGACAGTCCCCGGGGAGCTGTTTTTT
CDR3: CASSVEGTVPGELFF

length: 16
V: TRBV19
size: NA
D: TRBD1
J: TRBJ1-5
DNA: TGTGCCACCAAAAGCCCCGGGACAGCTAGCAATCAGCCCCAGCATTTT
CDR3: CATKSPGTASNQPQHF

length: 15
V: TRBV2
size: NA
D: TRBD1
J: TRBJ1-5
DNA: TGTGCCAGCAGTTTGGACAGGGGACCCTATCAGCCCCAGCATTTT
CDR3: CASSLDRGPYQPQHF

length: 13
V: TRBV7-9
size: NA
D: NA
J: TRBJ1-6
DNA: TGTGCCACCCAGGACTTCCAGAATTCACCCCTCCACTTT
CDR3: CATQDFQNSPLHF

length: 13
V: TRBV30
size: once
D: NA
J: TRBJ2-6
DNA: TGTGCCTGGAGTGTAGCCGGGGCCAACGTCCTGACTTTC
CDR3: CAWSVAGANVLTF

length: 14
V: TRBV6-5
size: NA
D: NA
J: TRBJ2-7
DNA: TGTGCCAGCAGTCCCCAGGGGGGCCCCTACGAGCAGTACTTC
CDR3: CASSPQGGPYEQYF

length: 11
V: TRBV20-1
size: NA
D: NA
J: TRBJ2-3
DNA: TGCAGTGCGGGGCCCACAGATACGCAGTATTTT
CDR3: CSAGPTDTQYF

length: 14
V: TRBV11-2
size: NA
D: NA
J: TRBJ2-2
DNA: TGTGCCAGCACGCGAACCATGGGCGCCGGGGAGCTGTTTTTT
CDR3: CASTRTMGAGELFF

length: 16
V: TRBV27
size: NA
D: TRBD1
J: TRBJ1-5
DNA: TGTGCCAGCAGAGCCACGGGACAGGGGAGGGATCAGCCCCAGCATTTT
CDR3: CASRATGQGRDQPQHF

length: 12
V: TRBV2
size: few
D: NA
J: TRBJ1-6
DNA: TGTGCCAGCAGAGGGTTAGGTTCACCCCTCCACTTT
CDR3: CASRGLGSPLHF

length: 12
V: TRBV9
size: NA
D: NA
J: TRBJ2-2
DNA: TGTGCCACCAGGGGGGGGACCGGGGAGCTGTTTTTT
CDR3: CATRGGTGELFF

length: 17
V: TRBV4-2
size: once
D: TRBD1
J: TRBJ1-6
DNA: TGTGCCAGCAGCCCTTTCCCAGAGGGACAGCTTAATTCACCCCTCCACTTT
CDR3: CASSPFPEGQLNSPLHF

length: 14
V: TRBV11-2
size: NA
D: TRBD1
J: TRBJ1-1
DNA: TGTGCCAGCAGCCCCTTCACAGGGGACACTGAAGCTTTCTTT
CDR3: CASSPFTGDTEAFF